One and the same sample provided the 2 T cell receptor beta chains below, sequenced in a study of technical replicates of blood from several donors. TCRdb's copy holds only in-frame clones and misses some; the assay was immunoSEQ multiplex PCR. This repertoire shows 50,000 to 60,000 clones, 91% found once; its top ten account for approximately 3.6%. Material for sequencing was PBMCs. The receptor source for this set is a human donor in good health. Some clones in this sample may be carry-over from other donors' samples.

This rearrangement joins TRBV9 to TRBJ2-5; TRBD1 is a possible D gene (6 bases). Germline V gene data show CDR1 as SGDLS and CDR2 as YYNGEE. There are 18 residues in the CDR3. V was trimmed by 2 bases and J by 5 bases, leaving 25 bases between them. CDR3 protein: CASSVSTGTRGQAETQYF. DNA for the CDR3: TGTGCCAGCAGCGTTTCAACAGGGACCCGGGGCCAGGCCGAGACCCAGTACTTC.

This clone was observed a single time. The chain carries TRBV7-9 and TRBJ1-3; D call uncertain. V dropped 2 bases and J dropped 2 bases, with 10 bases sitting between them. The CDR3 is 15 amino acids. The germline gives CDR1 SEHNR, CDR2 FQNEAQ (reference sequence). CDR3 sequence: CASSLRETPGNTIYF. The CDR3 DNA reads TGTGCCAGCAGCTTAAGGGAGACTCCTGGAAACACCATATATTTT.